This T cell receptor beta chain was identified in a study of blood T cell repertoires in COVID-19. For the study at large: Whether acute or convalescent, the COVID-19 samples came from the United States, Italy and Spain.

The CDR3 runs to 9 residues. The V gene's germline CDR1 is SGHRS and CDR2 YFSETQ. Losses at the gene ends were 6 bases for V and 12 bases for J; bases not matched to a gene: 3. Authors' processing steps: Quantification of nucleated cells was approximated via reference gene primer amplification. The protocol was immunoSEQ multiplex PCR, while the TCRdb copy is restricted to in-frame clones and leaves out a portion. That table is the source of V, J and clone size, and D and trimming were worked out from the DNA. The sample consists of some 200,000 clones, more than 80% of them appearing once. The chain is built from TRBV5-1 and TRBJ2-7, with 7 bases fitting TRBD2. Source material: peripheral blood. The origin of this receptor is a woman aged 80 or older with COVID-19, enrolled during active disease. CDR3 region: CASMGRAYF. The CDR3 DNA sequence: TGCGCCAGCATGGGGAGGGCGTACTTC.